This T cell receptor beta chain was documented in a study of OX40 agonist ivuxolimab in advanced cancers. Looking at the study overall: Ivuxolimab was a fully human IgG2 agonistic monoclonal antibody targeting the costimulatory receptor OX40 (CD134). Intravenous ivuxolimab was administered to patients every 2 weeks at six dose levels: 0.01, 0.1, 0.3, 1.5, 3 and 10 mg/kg. Of the approximately 54 patients in dose escalation, approximately 20 had hepatocellular carcinoma, approximately 15 had melanoma, 9 had renal cell carcinoma and 9 had head and neck cancer. The dose-escalation cohort was roughly 87% male with a mean age of approximately 60 years, ranging from roughly 23 to 79. Patients were allowed to have had prior anti-PD-1, anti-PD-L1 or anti-CTLA-4 therapy, and approximately 40% of the dose-escalation patients had previously received checkpoint inhibitors. Partial responses occurred in three dose-escalation patients: two with cutaneous melanoma and one with hepatocellular carcinoma. The purpose of peripheral TCRbeta sequencing was to test whether ivuxolimab changed TCR sequence diversity and led to clonal T-cell expansion. The paper reports the monotherapy dose-escalation portion (N ≈ 52 patients) of the phase I ivuxolimab trial. General study outcomes and caveats: At doses from 0.1 to 3.0 mg/kg, clonal expansion was seen in both CD4+ and CD8+ blood T cells between baseline and week 6. On average, CD8+ T cells showed more expanded clones than CD4+ T cells after ivuxolimab. Which antigens the clonally expanded peripheral T cells were specific for was not determined. Low levels of normalized T-cell clonal expansion were also seen in some patients who did not respond. In partial responders in the 0.1-3.0 mg/kg groups, normalized peripheral clonal expansion was found to be among the lowest, especially among CD8+ T cells.

Patients with autoimmune disease history or receiving systemic immunosuppression were excluded from the trial. Peripheral blood for TCR sequencing was collected from all dose cohorts at baseline, on cycle 4 day 1, and on cycle 7 day 1. The samples were taken from a phase I, first-in-human, multicenter, open-label dose-escalation trial of ivuxolimab. Adults with locally advanced or metastatic melanoma, renal cell carcinoma, hepatocellular carcinoma or head and neck squamous cell carcinoma were enrolled in the trial. CD4+ and CD8+ T cells were sorted separately from peripheral blood before TCR sequencing. This clone was observed a few times. Its antigen is unknown. One junction end does not reproduce the germline sequence, and a read error may be involved. For sequencing of the TCRbeta CDR3 region, genomic DNA was extracted from the sorted cells. The immunoSEQ Assay was used to sequence the TCRbeta CDR3 regions. TCRdb re-hosts the immuneACCESS table, in-frame sequences only. Its copies lack some clones; in the studies checked, an unresolved V gene accounts for under half of them, and the cause for the rest is not known. The sample profile shows 60,000 to 85,000 clones; 89% of them were found once. Approximately 2.4% of the sample comes from the top ten.

There are 13 amino acids in the CDR3, from cysteine to phenylalanine inclusive. The only DNA kept is the CDR3, 39 bases in frame from the first base. Via the germline V gene (reference sequence), CDR1 is SSHAT and CDR2 FNYEAQ. The receptor comes from an adult with an advanced solid tumor such as melanoma, head and neck, liver or kidney cancer. This receptor chain uses TRBV7-7 and TRBJ1-1; no confident D gene assignment can be made. The sequencing used CD4+ or CD8+ T cells sorted from blood, collected in a trial of the OX40 agonist ivuxolimab. The CDR3 region reads CASSLAGNTEAFF. The nucleotides are TGTGCTAGCAGCTTAGCAGGGAACACTGAAGCTTTCTTT.